This T cell receptor beta chain was recovered during a study of blood T cell repertoires in COVID-19. Study as a whole: The analysed material was cDNA or gDNA that came from T cells, B-cell-depleted T cells, or PBMCs.

In the original analysis: Reference gene primer amplification in the assay estimated nucleated cell counts. Method: immunoSEQ multiplex PCR; TCRdb's copy keeps in-frame clones and lacks some. The V and J calls and the clone size are those of that table, but D and trimming were determined from the DNA. Seen here are around 94,000 clones, approximately 86% observed once, and the top ten hold more than 1.5%. This clone was observed a few times. Germline CDR1 and CDR2: LGHNA and YSLEER. Losses at the gene ends were 4 bases for V and 1 base for J; bases not matched to a gene: 9. This CDR3 comprises 16 residues.

The receptor's source is a man aged 80 or over with acute or convalescent COVID-19. The sequenced material came from peripheral blood. The chain couples TRBV4-3 to TRBJ1-1; TRBD1 agrees at 7 bases. The CDR3: CASSRRVGDRNTEAFF. The DNA for the CDR3 is TGCGCCAGCAGCCGCCGTGTCGGGGACAGGAACACTGAAGCTTTCTTT.